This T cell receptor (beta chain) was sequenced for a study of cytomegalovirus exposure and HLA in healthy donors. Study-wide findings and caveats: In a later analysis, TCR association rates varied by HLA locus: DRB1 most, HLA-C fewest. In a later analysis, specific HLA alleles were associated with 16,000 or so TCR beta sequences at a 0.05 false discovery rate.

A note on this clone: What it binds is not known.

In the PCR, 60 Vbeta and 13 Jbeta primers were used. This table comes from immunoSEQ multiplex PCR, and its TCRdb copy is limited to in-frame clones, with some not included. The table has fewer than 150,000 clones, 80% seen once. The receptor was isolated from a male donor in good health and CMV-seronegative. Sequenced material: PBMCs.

CDR3 coding DNA: TGCGCCAGCTTTTCCGGGACAGACCCCTACGAGCAGTACTTC. Its protein is CASFSGTDPYEQYF. The chain couples TRBV5-1 to TRBJ2-5, with TRBD1 matching over 7 bases. The better agreement between TRBJ2-7 and the DNA end casts doubt on the J call. This CDR3 is built from 14 residues. From germline, CDR1 is SGHRS and CDR2 YFSETQ.